One and the same sample provided the 29 T cell receptor beta chains below, sequenced in a study of T cell changes during pregnancy in multiple sclerosis. This table comes from immunoSEQ multiplex PCR, and its TCRdb copy is limited to in-frame clones, with some not included. The data show 95,000 to 110,000 clones, just under 95% seen once. The sequencing used peripheral blood, collected in the third trimester of pregnancy. These receptors originate from a female donor in good health, enrolled as a control in a pregnancy study.

The chain couples TRBV7-8 to TRBJ2-3, with D uncertain. Trimming took off 1 base at V and 0 bases at J, with 8 bases between the two ends. The CDR3 is made up of 15 amino acids. Germline V gene lookup returns CDR1 SGHVS and CDR2 FQNEAQ. The DNA for the CDR3 is TGTGCCAGCAGCTTAGGAGGATTTAGCACAGATACGCAGTATTTT. Its protein is CASSLGGFSTDTQYF.

This chain joins TRBV4-2 and TRBJ2-5, with D tentatively TRBD2 (6 bases). Germline V CDR1 and CDR2: LGHNA, YNFKEQ. The CDR3 is 16 amino acids. V was clipped by 1 base and J by 1 base, with 13 bases between them. CDR3 region: CASSQGRDSGQETQYF. The CDR3, as DNA: TGTGCCAGCAGCCAAGGGAGGGATTCGGGCCAAGAGACCCAGTACTTC.

The chain uses TRBV7-2 and TRBJ1-1; D is ambiguous. Trimming took off 1 base at V and 6 bases at J, with 12 bases between the two ends. The length of the CDR3 is 14 residues. Germline CDR1 SGHTA, CDR2 FQGNSA. CDR3 region: CASSLVTEGAEAFF. In DNA, the CDR3 is TGTGCCAGCAGCTTAGTAACGGAGGGAGCTGAAGCTTTCTTT.

The chain uses TRBV4-2 and TRBJ1-1; a weak D match, TRBD1 (6 bases). CDR1 is LGHNA, CDR2 YNFKEQ, per germline. CDR3 length equals 14 residues. V lost 3 bases to trimming and J lost 2 bases, with 10 bases between them. The CDR3 coding sequence is TGTGCCAGCAGCCATGGACAGCCCAACACTGAAGCTTTCTTT. This codes for CASSHGQPNTEAFF.

This clone appeared a few times. This sequence joins TRBV19 and TRBJ1-4; 8 nucleotides align to TRBD1. The CDR3 spans 14 residues. Germline-derived CDR1 and CDR2 are LNHDA and SQIVND (reference sequence). J was trimmed by 8 bases and V by 6 bases; bases with no gene match: 8. The CDR3 DNA reads TGTGCCAGTAGGTCGGACAGGGTAGGGGAAAAACTGTTTTTT. This encodes CASRSDRVGEKLFF.

The CDR3 DNA is TGTGCCAGCAGAGAGACTAGCGACACAGATACGCAGTATTTT. This sequence encodes CASRETSDTDTQYF. The genes are TRBV6-5 and TRBJ2-3; 8 bases align to TRBD2. V lost 6 bases, J lost 2 bases, and 4 bases stayed unmatched. The CDR3 is made up of 14 amino acids. Germline CDR1 reads MNHEY; CDR2 reads SVGAGI.

V usage is TRBV30 and J usage is TRBJ1-1, with no clear D. The CDR3 contains 12 residues. Germline CDR1 GTSNPN, CDR2 SVGIG (reference sequence). Trimming took 0 bases from V and 7 from J, leaving 9 bases between them. In nucleotides, the CDR3 is TGTGCCTGGAGTGTCAGGCCCCATGAAGCTTTCTTT. Protein product: CAWSVRPHEAFF.

The chain couples TRBV5-1 to TRBJ1-1; tentatively, D is TRBD1 (5 bases). Germline lookup yields CDR1 SGHRS and CDR2 YFSETQ. The CDR3 spans 14 residues. Trimming removed 0 bases from V and 13 bases from J, with 19 bases in between. The CDR3 DNA follows: TGCGCCAGCAGCTTGGGGGGTGCGGGGGTCAACGGTTTCTTT. Its protein is CASSLGGAGVNGFF.

The chain has TRBV19 and TRBJ1-2; the D gene is possibly TRBD1 (6 bases). V was shortened by 5 bases and J by 0 bases, with 16 bases between the two germline ends. The V gene's germline CDR1 is LNHDA and CDR2 SQIVND (reference sequence). This CDR3 comprises 16 residues. In DNA, the CDR3 is TGTGCCAGTAGTCGTTCAATGGACAGATCTAACTATGGCTACACCTTC. Protein sequence: CASSRSMDRSNYGYTF.

CDR3 amino acids: CASSPLQGAKNIQYF. The CDR3 region has the DNA TGTGCCAGCAGCCCCCTACAGGGAGCCAAAAACATTCAGTACTTC. V and J are TRBV11-2 and TRBJ2-4, with a weak D call TRBD1 (6 bases). With 5 bases removed from V and 0 bases from J, the gap between germline ends came to 11 bases. The CDR3 has 15 residues. The germline V gene encodes CDR1 SGHAT and CDR2 FQNNGV.

The V call is TRBV11-3, the J call TRBJ2-7; weak D call: TRBD1 (6 bases). This CDR3 contains 15 residues. CDR1 and CDR2 (germline): SGHNT, YENEEA. Deletions cut 2 bases from V and 1 base from J, with 12 bases between. The CDR3 loop is CASSLPGQISYEQYF. The CDR3 bases are TGTGCCAGCAGCTTACCCGGACAGATTTCCTACGAGCAGTACTTC.

This rearrangement joins TRBV27 to TRBJ1-5, with 12 positions matching TRBD1. The germline V gene encodes CDR1 MNHEY and CDR2 SMNVEV (reference sequence). The CDR3 consists of 15 residues. V shed 6 bases and J 6 bases; nucleotides not matched to a gene: 6. The CDR3 sequence is CASSSGTGGSQPQHF. CDR3 nucleotides: TGTGCCAGCAGCTCCGGGACAGGGGGCAGTCAGCCCCAGCATTTT.

The chain has TRBV19 and TRBJ1-1, with 8 bases aligning to TRBD1. V trimming: 5 bases; J trimming: 6 bases; junction bases outside the gene matches: 5. Germline CDR1 and CDR2: LNHDA and SQIVND (reference sequence). This CDR3 is built from 13 residues. The CDR3 DNA follows: TGTGCCAGTAGTCCTGAGGACAGGGCTGAAGCTTTCTTT. As protein: CASSPEDRAEAFF.

The genes are TRBV30 and TRBJ1-2, with D maybe TRBD1 (6 bases). The CDR3 has 13 residues. Per the germline V gene, CDR1 is GTSNPN and CDR2 is SVGIG (reference sequence). Trimming cost V 0 bases and J 3 bases, with 8 bases left between them. The CDR3 loop reads CAWSVRTDYGYTF. CDR3 DNA sequence: TGTGCCTGGAGTGTACGGACAGACTATGGCTACACCTTC. Complete variable domain (other parts from reference TRBV30 and TRBJ1-2): SQTIHQWPATLVQPVGSPLSLECTVEGTSNPNLYWYRQAAGRGLQLLFYSVGIGQISSEVPQNLSASRPQDRQFILSSKKLLLSDSGFYLCAWSVRTDYGYTFGSGTRLTVV.

The chain uses TRBV19 and TRBJ2-5; TRBD2 agrees at 11 bases. The CDR3 has 17 residues. From germline, CDR1 is LNHDA and CDR2 SQIVND (reference sequence). Losses at the gene ends were 4 bases for V and 1 base for J; bases not matched to a gene: 8. For the CDR3, the DNA is TGTGCCAGTAGTACCTCACTAGCGGGGGTGATCCAAGAGACCCAGTACTTC. Its protein is CASSTSLAGVIQETQYF. The full variable domain, its missing parts supplied by reference TRBV19 and TRBJ2-5, is DGGITQSPKYLFRKEGQNVTLSCEQNLNHDAMYWYRQDPGQGLRLIYYSQIVNDFQKGDIAEGYSVSREKKESFPLTVTSAQKNPTAFYLCASSTSLAGVIQETQYFGPGTRLLVL.

V and J are TRBV9 and TRBJ2-3, with D possibly TRBD2 on 6 matching bases. The V gene lost 4 bases and the J gene lost 0 bases, with 18 bases spanning the gap. Germline CDR1 and CDR2: SGDLS and YYNGEE. The length of the CDR3 is 17 residues. CDR3 coding DNA: TGTGCCAGCAGCAAGCTAGAGGGAGGCCTCAGCACAGATACGCAGTATTTT. Its translation is CASSKLEGGLSTDTQYF.

The rearrangement joins TRBV5-1 to TRBJ2-2; D is possibly TRBD2 (7 bases). V lost 4 bases and J lost 4, with 17 bases in between. From germline, CDR1 is SGHRS and CDR2 YFSETQ. The CDR3 sequence is 16 residues long. In DNA, the CDR3 is TGCGCCAGCAGCGGGTCGGGGGGCGAAACCACCGGGGAGCTGTTTTTT. Translation gives CASSGSGGETTGELFF.

Only a few counts were recorded for this clone. The rearrangement uses TRBV7-9 and TRBJ2-1; TRBD2 aligns across 7 bases. The CDR3 is 13 residues long. In germline, CDR1 is SEHNR, CDR2 FQNEAQ (reference sequence). Losses at the gene ends were 5 bases for V and 12 bases for J; bases not matched to a gene: 10. The chain's CDR3 is CASSLREGSRQFF. CDR3 sequence (DNA): TGTGCCAGCAGCCTAAGGGAGGGGTCACGGCAGTTCTTC.

This clone was seen once. V and J are TRBV4-3 and TRBJ2-7; 9 bases match TRBD1. The germline CDR1 and CDR2 sequences are LGHNA and YSLEER. The CDR3 has 15 amino acids. V dropped 3 bases and J dropped 1; count of bases not matched to a gene: 4. The CDR3 nucleotides are TGCGCCAGCAGCCACTCCGGGACAGGGTCCTACGAGCAGTACTTC. Its protein product is CASSHSGTGSYEQYF.

The CDR3, as DNA: TGTGCCAGCAGACACACAGGGAATGCCAAAAACATTCAGTACTTC. This gives the protein CASRHTGNAKNIQYF. This rearrangement joins TRBV6-5 to TRBJ2-4; the D gene is possibly TRBD1 (6 bases). With 6 bases removed from V and 1 base from J, the gap between germline ends came to 13 bases. Looked up from germline, CDR1 is MNHEY and CDR2 is SVGAGI. The CDR3 extends over 15 amino acids.

J is TRBJ1-2 and V is TRBV7-9; 7 bases match TRBD1. The CDR3 totals 13 residues. Unmatched junction bases numbered 9, after V lost 7 bases and J lost 7 bases. The V gene's germline CDR1 is SEHNR and CDR2 FQNEAQ (reference sequence). The CDR3 DNA sequence: TGTGCCAGCACCGAACACGGGACAGTTGGCTACACCTTC. Its translation is CASTEHGTVGYTF.

J is TRBJ2-7 and V is TRBV20-1; D unclear. The CDR3 is 11 residues long. Per the germline V gene, CDR1 is DFQATT and CDR2 is SNEGSKA (reference sequence). Trimming shortened V by 4 bases and J by 5 bases, and 9 bases separated the two germline ends. For the CDR3, the DNA is TGCAGTGCTACCATAGCCCACGAGCAGTACTTC. The encoded protein is CSATIAHEQYF.

V gene TRBV6-5 combines with J gene TRBJ1-2; possibly TRBD1 for D (5 bases). The CDR3 runs 14 residues. V gave up 7 bases and J gave up 6 bases, with 18 bases separating them. Germline assignment: CDR1 MNHEY and CDR2 SVGAGI. The CDR3 here is CASTINYAQDGYTF. CDR3 bases: TGTGCCAGCACGATAAATTATGCACAGGATGGCTACACCTTC.

This chain uses TRBV7-8 with TRBJ1-2; 8 positions agree with TRBD1. The CDR3 runs 15 residues. Unmatched junction bases numbered 9, after V lost 5 bases and J lost 4 bases. Germline CDR1 SGHVS, CDR2 FQNEAQ. CDR3 in DNA: TGTGCCAGCAGCCTCGGAACAGGGGGTATCTATGGCTACACCTTC. Encoded protein: CASSLGTGGIYGYTF.

This clone appeared once. The rearrangement links TRBV4-2 to TRBJ2-5; D is unclear. The V and J ends lost 0 bases and 5 bases respectively, with 13 bases between them. Germline CDR1 and CDR2: LGHNA and YNFKEQ. The length of the CDR3 is 15 residues. CDR3 sequence reads: CASSQEVGPWETQYF. CDR3 coding DNA: TGTGCCAGCAGCCAAGAAGTCGGTCCGTGGGAGACCCAGTACTTC.

This clone came up once. The chain joins TRBV5-1 to TRBJ1-1; D is unresolved. Germline CDR1 reads SGHRS; CDR2 reads YFSETQ. Deletions cut 4 bases from V and 0 bases from J, with 7 bases between. The CDR3 spans 13 residues. The CDR3 DNA sequence: TGCGCCAGCAGCGCCGGAGTGAACACTGAAGCTTTCTTT. Translation: CASSAGVNTEAFF. The full variable domain, with the rest looked up from reference TRBV5-1 and TRBJ1-1, is KAGVTQTPRYLIKTRGQQVTLSCSPISGHRSVSWYQQTPGQGLQFLFEYFSETQRNKGNFPGRFSGRQFSNSRSEMNVSTLELGDSALYLCASSAGVNTEAFFGQGTRLTVV.

The rearrangement uses TRBV27 and TRBJ2-7, with 8 positions matching TRBD2. The CDR3 sequence is 13 residues long. CDR1 is MNHEY and CDR2 is SMNVEV in the germline V gene (reference sequence). The V and J ends lost 5 bases and 3 bases, in that order; junction bases with no gene match: 3. CDR3 nucleotide sequence: TGTGCCAGCAGTGTCCGGGAGGGCTACGAGCAGTACTTC. It codes for CASSVREGYEQYF.

V gene TRBV2 combines with J gene TRBJ2-1; D gene unclear. This CDR3 is built from 13 residues. The V gene lost 4 bases and the J gene lost 0 bases, with 4 bases spanning the gap. Germline V gene data show CDR1 as SNHLY and CDR2 as FYNNEI. The CDR3 loop is CASSVNSYNEQFF. The CDR3 DNA is TGTGCCAGCAGTGTCAACTCCTACAATGAGCAGTTCTTC.

The chain employs TRBV13 and TRBJ1-1; D unresolved. The ends were cut back, 5 bases at V and 0 bases at J, with 13 bases in the middle. In germline, CDR1 is PRHDT, CDR2 FYEKMQ (reference sequence). This CDR3 has 15 residues. The DNA for the CDR3 is TGTGCCAGCAGCGGTAGACGGGAGGTGAACACTGAAGCTTTCTTT. Protein sequence: CASSGRREVNTEAFF. Complete variable domain (other parts from reference TRBV13 and TRBJ1-1): AAGVIQSPRHLIKEKRETATLKCYPIPRHDTVYWYQQGPGQDPQFLISFYEKMQSDKGSIPDRFSAQQFSDYHSELNMSSLELGDSALYFCASSGRREVNTEAFFGQGTRLTVV.